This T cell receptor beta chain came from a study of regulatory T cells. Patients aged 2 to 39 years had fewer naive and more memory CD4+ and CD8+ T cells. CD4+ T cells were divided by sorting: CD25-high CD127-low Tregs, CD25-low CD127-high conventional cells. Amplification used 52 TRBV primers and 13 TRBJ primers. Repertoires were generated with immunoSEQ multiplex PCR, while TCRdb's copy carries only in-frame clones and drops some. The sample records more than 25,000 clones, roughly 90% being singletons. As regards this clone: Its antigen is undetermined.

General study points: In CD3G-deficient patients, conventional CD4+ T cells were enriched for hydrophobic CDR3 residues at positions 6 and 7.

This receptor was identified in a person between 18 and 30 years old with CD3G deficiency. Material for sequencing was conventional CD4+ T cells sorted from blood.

CDR3 in DNA: TGCGCCAGCAGCGTCGGGGCTTCTACAGCTGAAGCTTTCTTT. Protein: CASSVGASTAEAFF. The chain is built from TRBV5-1 and TRBJ1-1; weak D call: TRBD1 (5 bases). V was cut by 4 bases and J by 6 bases, with 16 bases left in between. The CDR3 contains 14 residues. Germline V lookup: CDR1 SGHRS, CDR2 YFSETQ. Full variable domain (rest looked up from reference TRBV5-1 and TRBJ1-1): KAGVTQTPRYLIKTRGQQVTLSCSPISGHRSVSWYQQTPGQGLQFLFEYFSETQRNKGNFPGRFSGRQFSNSRSEMNVSTLELGDSALYLCASSVGASTAEAFFGQGTRLTVV.